This T cell receptor (beta chain) was sequenced for a study of blood T cell repertoires in COVID-19. On the study more broadly: Researchers got acute and convalescent COVID-19 samples from the United States, Italy and Spain. PBMCs, B-cell-depleted T cells, or T cells were the source of the cDNA or gDNA that made up the material.

Per germline, CDR1 SGHTA and CDR2 FQGNSA. This CDR3 comprises 14 residues. Trimming took 3 bases from V and 5 from J; bases not matched to a gene: 1. Authors' analysis steps: Reference gene primer amplification gave nucleated cell count estimates. Using immunoSEQ multiplex PCR, the repertoire was profiled, and TCRdb retains in-frame clones only, with some absent. That table is the source of V, J and clone size, and D and trimming were worked out from the DNA. The profile covers roughly 190,000 clones, with approximately 83% appearing a single time and approximately 2.6% taken by the ten largest. This sequence was found in a human donor with acute or convalescent COVID-19. The donor label of this sample is uncertain. The genes are TRBV7-2 and TRBJ2-5; 12 bases line up with TRBD1. Input material: peripheral blood. The CDR3 nucleotides are TGTGCCAGCAGCTTCGGGACAGGGGGCGAGACCCAGTACTTC. Its translation is CASSFGTGGETQYF.